The 20 T cell receptor beta chains below all came from one sample that was sequenced in a study of PD-1 blockade in classical Hodgkin lymphoma. Generated by immunoSEQ multiplex PCR, the TCRdb table keeps only in-frame clones and is missing some. The sample consists of a few thousand clones, roughly two thirds of them appearing once. Each of the patients experienced relapse following autologous stem cell transplantation, and their brentuximab vedotin exposure differed. The sample consisted of peripheral blood mononuclear cells (PBMCs), taken before the second cycle of nivolumab. The receptor source for this set is a human donor with classical Hodgkin lymphoma.

The chain links TRBV15 to TRBJ2-2, with 12 bases matching TRBD1. Germline CDR1 LNHNV, CDR2 YYDKDF (reference sequence). CDR3 size: 17 residues. Germline trimming cut 5 bases from V and 1 base from J; bases unmatched to any gene: 5. CDR3 protein: CATSRDRGRRNTGELFF. CDR3 nucleotide sequence: TGTGCCACCAGCCGGGACAGGGGGCGAAGGAACACCGGGGAGCTGTTTTTT.

The DNA of the CDR3 is TGTGCCAGCAGTGAATTCACGGATAACTATGGCTACACCTTC. Protein: CASSEFTDNYGYTF. The chain is built from TRBV25-1 and TRBJ1-2, with unresolved D. Between the trimmed V and J ends, which lost 1 base and 1 base, there was a span of 7 bases. The CDR3 sequence is 14 residues long. CDR1 and CDR2 from the germline V gene are MGHDK and SYGVNS.

This chain connects TRBV14 to TRBJ1-3, with D perhaps TRBD1 (6 bases). The CDR3 loop spans 16 amino acids. The V end was cut by 4 bases, the J end by 0 bases, with 13 bases between. Germline CDR1 reads SGHDN; CDR2 reads FVKESK. CDR3 protein: CASSRQTGLSGNTIYF. In DNA form, the CDR3 reads TGTGCCAGCAGCCGGCAGACAGGCCTCTCTGGAAACACCATATATTTT.

The chain joins TRBV6-1 to TRBJ1-2; 8 bases fit TRBD1. The junction had 3 bases not matched to a gene; V was cut back by 6 bases and J by 3 bases. Germline V gives CDR1 MNHNS, CDR2 SASEGT. The CDR3 extends over 13 amino acids. The CDR3 protein is CASRDRGYYGYTF. CDR3 bases: TGTGCCAGCAGAGACAGGGGATACTATGGCTACACCTTC.

The chain carries TRBV6-8 and TRBJ2-7; D is perhaps TRBD2 (6 bases). Deletions cut 8 bases from V and 3 bases from J, with 8 bases between. Germline CDR1 reads MNHGY; CDR2 reads SAAAGT. The CDR3 runs to 11 residues. The CDR3 is CASGRGYEQYF. Written as DNA, the CDR3 is TGTGCCAGCGGGCGGGGCTACGAGCAGTACTTC.

The chain couples TRBV5-1 to TRBJ2-1; 12 nucleotides match TRBD2. The germline V gene has CDR1 SGHRS and CDR2 YFSETQ. Unmatched junction bases numbered 6, after V lost 0 bases and J lost 8 bases. CDR3 length: 16 residues. The DNA of the CDR3 is TGCGCCAGCAGCTTGGGGGGACTAGCGGGTTTCGATGAGCAGTTCTTC. Translated, it gives CASSLGGLAGFDEQFF.

This chain links TRBV4-1 with TRBJ1-5, with D possibly matching TRBD1 (5 bases). The CDR3 extends over 13 amino acids. Germline loops: CDR1 MGHRA, CDR2 YSYEKL. V was clipped by 10 bases and J by 3 bases, with 13 bases between them. The CDR3 spells CATGTAYNQPQHF. The CDR3 DNA is TGCGCCACGGGGACGGCCTACAATCAGCCCCAGCATTTT.

This clone has more than one count but fewer than ten. The chain joins TRBV28 to TRBJ1-4, with 9 nucleotides matching TRBD1. V trimming: 5 bases; J trimming: 8 bases; junction bases outside the gene matches: 9. CDR3 length: 15 amino acids. Germline loops: CDR1 MDHEN, CDR2 SYDVKM. CDR3 in amino acids: CASSPDRGTSEKLFF. The CDR3 DNA is TGTGCCAGCAGTCCCGACAGGGGGACTTCGGAAAAACTGTTTTTT.

The chain joins TRBV2 to TRBJ2-7; tentatively, D is TRBD2 (5 bases). This CDR3 contains 12 residues. In germline, CDR1 is SNHLY, CDR2 FYNNEI. Trimming cost V 10 bases and J 0 bases, with 10 bases left between them. The CDR3 DNA reads TGTGCCACTCACCGGGACTCCTACGAGCAGTACTTC. Its protein product is CATHRDSYEQYF.

The gene calls are TRBV30 and TRBJ2-4; D is unresolved. Per germline, CDR1 GTSNPN and CDR2 SVGIG (reference sequence). With 3 bases removed from V and 5 bases from J, the gap between germline ends came to 8 bases. The CDR3 is 12 amino acids. The CDR3 nucleotides are TGTGCCTGGAGCGTCACAGAAAACATTCAGTACTTC. Protein: CAWSVTENIQYF.

By its share, this clone is large. The chain employs TRBV15 and TRBJ2-7; 12 nucleotides align to TRBD2. V shed 5 bases and J 7 bases; nucleotides not matched to a gene: 9. Germline assignment: CDR1 LNHNV and CDR2 YYDKDF (reference sequence). This CDR3 is 15 amino acids long. CDR3 loop: CATSSGLAGLEEQYF. The CDR3 bases are TGTGCCACCAGCTCAGGACTAGCGGGATTAGAAGAGCAGTACTTC.

This clone was seen more than once but under ten times. The chain has TRBV28 and TRBJ1-3; no firm D call. This CDR3 is built from 14 residues. Germline loops: CDR1 MDHEN, CDR2 SYDVKM. V lost 6 bases to trimming and J lost 4 bases, with 13 bases between them. The CDR3 nucleotides are TGTGCCAGCAGCGCTGCACGTAAGGGAAACACCATATATTTT. Translation: CASSAARKGNTIYF.

The chain joins TRBV9 to TRBJ1-3; D not certain. V lost 7 bases and J lost 5, with 10 bases in between. This CDR3 region has 12 residues. Germline CDR1 reads SGDLS; CDR2 reads YYNGEE. CDR3 sequence: CASAGGRNTIYF. In DNA form, the CDR3 reads TGTGCCAGCGCGGGAGGGCGAAACACCATATATTTT. The full variable domain, completed using reference TRBV9 and TRBJ1-3, is DSGVTQTPKHLITATGQRVTLRCSPRSGDLSVYWYQQSLDQGLQFLIQYYNGEERAKGNILERFSAQQFPDLHSELNLSSLELGDSALYFCASAGGRNTIYFGEGSWLTVV.

V usage is TRBV9 and J usage is TRBJ2-5, with D perhaps matching TRBD2 (5 bases). The CDR3 has 16 amino acids. The V end was cut by 0 bases, the J end by 4 bases, with 16 bases between. Germline V gene lookup returns CDR1 SGDLS and CDR2 YYNGEE. CDR3 DNA sequence: TGTGCCAGCAGCGTAGGGGGAGCCTTGAGGGCAGAGACCCAGTACTTC. This translates into CASSVGGALRAETQYF.

This clone was found a few times. CDR3 DNA: TGTGCCAGCAGCTCCCCCGGACAGGGGAGAGAGCAGTACTTC. Translation: CASSSPGQGREQYF. The chain has TRBV7-2 and TRBJ2-7; 9 positions agree with TRBD1. The CDR3 loop spans 14 amino acids. Looked up from germline, CDR1 is SGHTA and CDR2 is FQGNSA. V lost 4 bases, J lost 7 bases, and 8 bases stayed unmatched.

V usage is TRBV7-9 and J usage is TRBJ2-3; 10 bases agree with TRBD2. CDR1 and CDR2 from the germline V gene are SEHNR and FQNEAQ (reference sequence). Trimming at V came to 2 bases and at J to 7 bases, leaving 12 bases not matched to a gene. CDR3 length equals 17 residues. The CDR3 DNA reads TGTGCCAGCAGCTTAACAGCGGGAGGGCCCGGCCAGAATACGCAGTATTTT. Its translation: CASSLTAGGPGQNTQYF.

This chain connects TRBV7-6 to TRBJ2-2; D is possibly TRBD1 (5 bases). Trimming removed 2 bases at V and 5 bases at J, with 12 bases between. Per germline, CDR1 SGHVS and CDR2 FNYEAQ. CDR3 length equals 15 residues. CDR3 bases: TGTGCCAGCAGCTTAAACAGGCCTAGGACCGGGGAGCTGTTTTTT. It translates to CASSLNRPRTGELFF.

The chain uses TRBV4-3 and TRBJ1-2; TRBD1 is a possible D gene (6 bases). Deletions cut 4 bases from V and 3 bases from J, with 15 bases between. This CDR3 has 15 residues. The germline gives CDR1 LGHNA, CDR2 YSLEER. CDR3 sequence: CASSRYTGSDYGYTF. DNA of the CDR3: TGCGCCAGCAGCCGATACACAGGGTCGGACTATGGCTACACCTTC.

The chain uses TRBV7-2 and TRBJ2-3; D gene ambiguous. Germline V gene data show CDR1 as SGHTA and CDR2 as FQGNSA. V was trimmed by 6 bases and J by 3 bases, leaving 7 bases between them. This CDR3 has 12 amino acids. CDR3 in amino acids: CASRPGTDTQYF. CDR3 DNA: TGTGCCAGCAGACCCGGGACAGATACGCAGTATTTT.

The rearrangement joins TRBV6-6 to TRBJ2-3; 10 bases line up with TRBD2. Germline CDR1 MNHNY, CDR2 SVGAGI (reference sequence). This CDR3 spans 16 amino acids. V was pared by 2 bases and J by 1 base, with 3 bases of the junction left unmatched. The CDR3 DNA sequence: TGTGCCAGCAGTTACACCGGGACTAGCGGCACAGATACGCAGTATTTT. Protein product: CASSYTGTSGTDTQYF.